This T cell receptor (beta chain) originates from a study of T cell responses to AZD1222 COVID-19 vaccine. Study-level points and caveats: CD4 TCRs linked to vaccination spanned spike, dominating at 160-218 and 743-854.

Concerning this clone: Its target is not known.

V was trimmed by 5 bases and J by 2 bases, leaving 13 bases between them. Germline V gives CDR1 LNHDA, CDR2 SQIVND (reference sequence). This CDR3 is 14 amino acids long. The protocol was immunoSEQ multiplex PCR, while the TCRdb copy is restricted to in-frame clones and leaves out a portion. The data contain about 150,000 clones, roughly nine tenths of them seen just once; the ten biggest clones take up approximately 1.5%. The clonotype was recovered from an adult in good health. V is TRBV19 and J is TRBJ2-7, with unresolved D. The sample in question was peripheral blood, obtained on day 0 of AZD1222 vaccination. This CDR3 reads CASSAQPIPYEQYF. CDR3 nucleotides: TGTGCCAGTAGTGCCCAACCTATCCCCTACGAGCAGTACTTC. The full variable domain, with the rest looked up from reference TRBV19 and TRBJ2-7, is DGGITQSPKYLFRKEGQNVTLSCEQNLNHDAMYWYRQDPGQGLRLIYYSQIVNDFQKGDIAEGYSVSREKKESFPLTVTSAQKNPTAFYLCASSAQPIPYEQYFGPGTRLTVT.